The 10 T cell receptor beta chains given below trace back to one sample, sequenced in a study of blood T cells in healthy people across ages. Using a J-beta primer mix together with a sample-barcoded 5' primer, a second PCR was run for about 7 to 12 cycles. TCRdb analysed the 5' RACE reads with MiXCR anew, one entry per CDR3 protein. The sample has over 1.5 million distinct CDR3 sequences; around 48% are singletons. Specimen: blood. These receptors were taken from a woman in her thirties or forties in good health.

The chain carries TRBV4-2 and TRBJ1-5; 9 bases map to TRBD1. Germline V gene data show CDR1 as LGHNA and CDR2 as YNFKEQ. V lost 3 bases, J lost 5 bases, and 8 bases stayed unmatched. CDR3 length: 16 amino acids. The CDR3 is CASSHRQGDWDQPQHF. The CDR3 bases are TGTGCCAGCAGCCACAGACAGGGGGATTGGGATCAGCCCCAGCATTTT.

The V gene is TRBV6-2 or TRBV6-3, the J gene TRBJ2-4, with D perhaps TRBD1 (6 bases). V was clipped by 5 bases and J by 0 bases, with 14 bases between them. CDR1 is MNHEY, CDR2 SVGEGT, per germline. The CDR3 has 16 amino acids. The chain's CDR3 is CASSPGQPLAKNIQYF. The CDR3 DNA follows: TGTGCCAGCAGTCCAGGACAGCCTCTAGCCAAAAACATTCAGTACTTC.

The V call is TRBV5-1, the J call TRBJ1-6; D is unresolved. CDR1 and CDR2 from the germline V gene are SGHRS and YFSETQ. CDR3 length: 14 amino acids. V lost 8 bases to trimming and J lost 6 bases, with 15 bases between them. The CDR3 coding sequence is TGCGCCAGTCAAAGCGACCGGGCTAATTCACCCCTCCACTTT. Translating gives CASQSDRANSPLHF.

This chain links TRBV6-2 or TRBV6-3 with TRBJ2-4, with D perhaps assigned TRBD1 or TRBD2 (7 bases each). Germline V gene lookup returns CDR1 MNHEY and CDR2 SVGEGT. V lost 4 bases and J 13 bases, leaving 26 bases between the germline ends. This CDR3 is 16 amino acids long. CDR3 nucleotides: TGTGCCAGCAGTTCCCGAACCGCTACAGGGGCGGGAGAGCAGTACTTC. Protein sequence: CASSSRTATGAGEQYF.

J is TRBJ2-6 and V is TRBV4-3, with 7 bases that match TRBD1. After removal of 0 bases from V and 0 bases from J, the junction contained 5 bases not matched to a gene. This CDR3 contains 18 residues. Germline V gene lookup returns CDR1 LGHNA and CDR2 YSLEER. The DNA for the CDR3 is TGCGCCAGCAGCCAAGAATCCAGGGGGAGCTCTGGGGCCAACGTCCTGACTTTC. It encodes CASSQESRGSSGANVLTF.

This clonotype was counted between two and nine times. This sequence joins TRBV7-9 and TRBJ2-3; D may be TRBD1 (5 bases). The V end lost 2 bases, the J end lost 10 bases, and 16 bases lay between the germline ends. This CDR3 contains 14 residues. Germline values: CDR1 SEHNR, CDR2 FQNEAQ (reference sequence). CDR3 nucleotide sequence: TGTGCCAGCAGCTTAACAAGGGTCCTACAGGCGCAGTATTTT. The encoded protein is CASSLTRVLQAQYF.

This chain uses TRBV20-1 with TRBJ2-7, with D perhaps TRBD1 (6 bases). Germline values: CDR1 DFQATT, CDR2 SNEGSKA (reference sequence). The CDR3 runs to 15 residues. V lost 5 bases and J 1 base, leaving 18 bases between the germline ends. DNA of the CDR3: TGCAGTGCTCCAAAGACAGGCTCAGTTTCCTACGAGCAGTACTTC. Translated, it gives CSAPKTGSVSYEQYF.

The chain has TRBV28 and TRBJ2-5; TRBD1 might be the D (6 bases). This CDR3 contains 14 residues. Germline-derived CDR1 and CDR2 are MDHEN and SYDVKM. Trimming took 6 bases from V and 5 from J, leaving 16 bases between them. CDR3: CASRNHADRETQYF. CDR3 DNA: TGTGCCAGCAGGAACCACGCCGACAGGGAGACCCAGTACTTC.

The rearrangement uses TRBV11-3 and TRBJ2-7; D is unresolved. CDR1 and CDR2 (germline): SGHNT, YENEEA. Trimming removed 0 bases at V and 3 bases at J, with 6 bases between. CDR3 size: 13 residues. In nucleotides, the CDR3 is TGTGCCAGCAGCTTAGATGAAAGCTACGAGCAGTACTTC. Its translation is CASSLDESYEQYF.

This clonotype came up a few times. V usage is TRBV10-3 and J usage is TRBJ2-3; the D is unclear. The germline gives CDR1 ENHRY, CDR2 SYGVKD. Deletions cut 1 base from V and 4 bases from J, with 15 bases between. This CDR3 has 16 amino acids. In DNA, the CDR3 is TGTGCCATCAGTGAGTGGGTACTCATGAAGCCAGATACGCAGTATTTT. Translated: CAISEWVLMKPDTQYF.